This paragraph covers one T cell receptor beta chain sequence. This clone was seen more than once but under ten times. The antigen it recognizes is unknown. No base quality values were provided; no much bigger clone lies one nucleotide off. Each donor gave one peripheral blood draw, roughly 0.12 L on average, collected into heparinised tubes. A BD FACSAria II was used to sort naive, central memory, regulatory and stem cell-like memory CD4+ T cells with a panel that included CD45RO, CCR7, CD25, CD127, CD95 and CD27. Every sorted population had a purity above 95%. PBMCs were separated immediately by Lymphoprep density gradient centrifugation and were stained directly, without being cultured. Samples were stained and sorted in pairs, with one healthy donor and one patient per experiment, so that batch effects were minimized. The sample originates from a study of beta chain features in type 1 diabetes (dated by TCRdb to the late 2010s). Regarding the research as a whole: Mean age, gender distribution, total cell number and subset yield were not different between patients and healthy donors. A total of around 110,000,000 sorted cells were examined across all samples, and a strong correlation was observed between cell number per subset and RNA yield. The study compared TCRB repertoires of sorted circulating CD4+ T cell subsets between recently diagnosed type 1 diabetes patients and matched healthy donors. Regulatory and stem cell-like memory subsets were isolated from only 8 patients and roughly 8 healthy donors, whereas naive and central memory subsets came from all 30 or so donors.

V and J are truncated by 3 bases and 7 bases respectively, leaving an intervening sequence of 12 bases. Via the germline V gene, CDR1 is SNHLY and CDR2 FYNNEI. The CDR3 has 13 amino acids, counting the end cysteine and phenylalanine. Only CDR3 DNA is held: 39 bases, read in frame from base 1. The High Capacity cDNA Reverse Transcription Kit was used to reverse transcribe all of the isolated RNA, meaning that expressed TCRB transcripts were what got sequenced. Deep immunoSEQ sequencing was applied to naive, central memory and regulatory T cell samples, giving an average of roughly 3.5 million total reads per sample. After sorted cells were lysed in RLT buffer, RNA was extracted with DNase-treated RNeasy Micro or Mini kits, with the choice depending on cell number. To prevent cross-contamination, every cell subset was processed on its own, while patient and healthy donor samples were processed together. The immunoSEQ multiplex PCR was used to amplify TCRB sequences from cDNA, yielding 87-bp fragments that span the CDR3 region. The amplicons were sequenced using the Illumina HiSeq platform. Processing in the source paper ran as follows. PCR bias was computationally corrected using synthetic template baselines, reads within Hamming distance 2 were collapsed, and singletons that could not be merged were discarded. Reads were aligned to IMGT to assign V, D and J genes, CDR3 length, and insertions or deletions at six rearrangement sites. Within each subset, clonotype counts were normalized to the number of sorted cells before true diversity and Gini coefficients were calculated with the tcR R package. The overlap coefficient, calculated on TCRB nucleotide sequences, was used to measure repertoire sharing. Out-of-frame TCRB sequences from naive cells were analyzed as a proxy for the pre-selection repertoire. TCRdb's version of the immuneACCESS table is confined to in-frame rearrangements and falls short of the full clone set. An unresolved V gene accounts for under half of the shortfall where checked; the remainder is of unknown origin. V, J and clone size were drawn from that table, and D and trimming were deduced from the DNA. This sample comprises 300,000 to 350,000 clones, roughly 13% of them detected only once. The ten largest clones take up around 0.016% of the sample.

What the work shows at the level of the full study, not this receptor alone: PCR might favor shorter templates, but patient and control samples were amplified and corrected together, so any skew would affect both groups equally. At VDJ recombination sites, patients with type 1 diabetes made fewer insertions and deleted more nucleotides, a pattern implying thymic rearrangement abnormalities. Because cDNA was sequenced instead of genomic DNA, activated cells with high expression could be over-represented, although the groups did not differ in activation or CD3 levels. HLA sub-analyses involved small numbers of individuals, so any influence of HLA type on TCRB rearrangement remained unresolved. The naive, central memory and regulatory TCRB repertoires appeared to resemble one another more closely among patients than among healthy donors. A moderate but significant shortening of TCRB CDR3 length was observed in type 1 diabetes patients in all four CD4+ subsets.

Sequenced: naive CD4+ T cells from blood. What this sample's cell subset or site label stands for: true naive CD4+ T cells. The rearranged chain carries TRBV2 and TRBJ1-2; TRBD1 might be the D gene, on 5 matching bases. The receptor was isolated from a woman aged 18-35 years with type 1 diabetes. The CDR3 region: CASSDQGGGGYTF. The sequenced DNA: TGTGCCAGCAGTGACCAGGGAGGAGGTGGCTACACCTTC.